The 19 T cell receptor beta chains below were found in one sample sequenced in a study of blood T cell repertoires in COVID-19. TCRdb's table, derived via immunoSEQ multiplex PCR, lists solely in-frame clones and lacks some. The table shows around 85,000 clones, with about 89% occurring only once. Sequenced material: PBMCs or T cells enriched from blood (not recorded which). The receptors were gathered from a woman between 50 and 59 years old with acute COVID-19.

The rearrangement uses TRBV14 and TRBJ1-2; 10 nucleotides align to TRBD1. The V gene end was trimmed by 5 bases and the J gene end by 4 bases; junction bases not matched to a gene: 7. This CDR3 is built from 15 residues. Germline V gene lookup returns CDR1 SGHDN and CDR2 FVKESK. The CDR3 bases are TGTGCCAGCAGCTACGACAGGGGGCCTAGCTATGGCTACACCTTC. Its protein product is CASSYDRGPSYGYTF.

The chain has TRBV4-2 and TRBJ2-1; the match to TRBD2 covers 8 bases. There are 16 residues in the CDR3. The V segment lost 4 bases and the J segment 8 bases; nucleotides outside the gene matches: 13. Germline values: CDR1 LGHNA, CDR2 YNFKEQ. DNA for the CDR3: TGTGCCAGCAGCCCGGCCAGCGGGAGTACTATCGATGAGCAGTTCTTC. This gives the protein CASSPASGSTIDEQFF.

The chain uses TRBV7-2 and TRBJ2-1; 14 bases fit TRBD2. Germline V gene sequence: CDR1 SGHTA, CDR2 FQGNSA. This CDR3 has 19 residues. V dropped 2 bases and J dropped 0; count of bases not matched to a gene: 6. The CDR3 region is CASSLWGLAGAGSYNEQFF. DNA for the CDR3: TGTGCCAGCAGCTTATGGGGACTAGCGGGAGCGGGCTCCTACAATGAGCAGTTCTTC.

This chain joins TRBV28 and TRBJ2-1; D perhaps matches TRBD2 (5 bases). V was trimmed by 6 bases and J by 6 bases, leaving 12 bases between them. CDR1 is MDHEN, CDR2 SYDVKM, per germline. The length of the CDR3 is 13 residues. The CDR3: CASRASGTNEQFF. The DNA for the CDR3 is TGTGCCAGCAGGGCGAGCGGAACCAATGAGCAGTTCTTC.

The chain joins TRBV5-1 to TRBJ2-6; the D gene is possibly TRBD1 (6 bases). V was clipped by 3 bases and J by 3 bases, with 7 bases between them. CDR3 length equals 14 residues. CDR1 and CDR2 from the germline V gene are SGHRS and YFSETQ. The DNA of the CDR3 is TGCGCCAGCAGCTACAGGGTTGGGGCCAACGTCCTGACTTTC. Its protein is CASSYRVGANVLTF.

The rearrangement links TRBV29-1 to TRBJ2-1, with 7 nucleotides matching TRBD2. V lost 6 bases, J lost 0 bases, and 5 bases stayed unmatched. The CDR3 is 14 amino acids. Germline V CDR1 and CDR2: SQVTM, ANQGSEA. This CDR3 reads CSVHLAVSYNEQFF. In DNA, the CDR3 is TGCAGCGTGCACCTAGCGGTCTCCTACAATGAGCAGTTCTTC.

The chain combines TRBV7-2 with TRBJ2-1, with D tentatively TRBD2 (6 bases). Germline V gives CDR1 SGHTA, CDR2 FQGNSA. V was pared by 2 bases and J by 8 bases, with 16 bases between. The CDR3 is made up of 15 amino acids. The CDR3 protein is CASSLIGSTRYEQFF. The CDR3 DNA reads TGTGCCAGCAGCTTAATCGGGAGTACGAGGTATGAGCAGTTCTTC.

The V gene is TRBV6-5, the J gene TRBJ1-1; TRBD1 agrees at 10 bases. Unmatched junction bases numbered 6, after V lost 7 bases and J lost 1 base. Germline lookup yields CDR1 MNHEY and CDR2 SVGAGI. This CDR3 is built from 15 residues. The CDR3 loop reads CASKRQGAKNTEAFF. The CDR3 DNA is TGTGCCAGCAAACGACAGGGGGCCAAGAACACTGAAGCTTTCTTT.

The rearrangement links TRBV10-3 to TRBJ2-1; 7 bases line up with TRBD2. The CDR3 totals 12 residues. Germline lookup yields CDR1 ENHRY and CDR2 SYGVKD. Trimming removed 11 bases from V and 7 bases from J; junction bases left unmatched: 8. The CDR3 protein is CAVTGTTNEQFF. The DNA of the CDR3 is TGTGCCGTAACCGGGACTACTAATGAGCAGTTCTTC.

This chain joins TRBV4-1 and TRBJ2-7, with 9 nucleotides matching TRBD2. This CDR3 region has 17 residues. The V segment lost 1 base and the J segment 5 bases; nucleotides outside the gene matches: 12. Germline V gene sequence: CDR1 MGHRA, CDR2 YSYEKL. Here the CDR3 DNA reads TGCGCCAGCAGCCAAGGGCTAGCGGGATCCCTGAGGAACGAGCAGTACTTC. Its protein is CASSQGLAGSLRNEQYF.

Here the CDR3 DNA reads TGTGCCTGGGAAGGCCCCTCGGGGGGCTACACCTTC. Translation: CAWEGPSGGYTF. J is TRBJ1-2 and V is TRBV30; D not resolved. The length of the CDR3 is 12 residues. Germline lookup yields CDR1 GTSNPN and CDR2 SVGIG (reference sequence). V gave up 5 bases and J gave up 8 bases, with 15 bases separating them.

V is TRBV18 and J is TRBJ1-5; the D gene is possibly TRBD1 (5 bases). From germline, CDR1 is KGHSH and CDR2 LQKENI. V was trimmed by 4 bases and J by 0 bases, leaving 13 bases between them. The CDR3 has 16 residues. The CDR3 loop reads CASSQGMVYSNQPQHF. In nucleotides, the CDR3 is TGTGCCAGCTCACAGGGGATGGTTTATAGCAATCAGCCCCAGCATTTT.

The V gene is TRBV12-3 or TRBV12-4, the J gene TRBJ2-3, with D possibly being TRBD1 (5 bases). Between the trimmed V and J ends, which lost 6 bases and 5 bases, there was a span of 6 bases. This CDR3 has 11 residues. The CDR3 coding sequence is TGTGCCAGCAGGCAGGGAGATACGCAGTATTTT. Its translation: CASRQGDTQYF.

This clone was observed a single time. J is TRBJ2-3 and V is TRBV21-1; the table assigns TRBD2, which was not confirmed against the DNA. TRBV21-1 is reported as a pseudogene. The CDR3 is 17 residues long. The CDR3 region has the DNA TGTGCCAGCAGCAAAGTCTGGCTAGCGGACGACACAGATACGCAGTATTTT. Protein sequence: CASSKVWLADDTDTQYF.

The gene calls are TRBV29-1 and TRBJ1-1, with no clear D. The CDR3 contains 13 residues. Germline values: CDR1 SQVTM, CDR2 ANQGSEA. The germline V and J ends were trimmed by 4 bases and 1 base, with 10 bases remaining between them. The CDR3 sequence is CSVGGLGNTEAFF. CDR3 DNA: TGCAGCGTTGGAGGACTTGGGAACACTGAAGCTTTCTTT.

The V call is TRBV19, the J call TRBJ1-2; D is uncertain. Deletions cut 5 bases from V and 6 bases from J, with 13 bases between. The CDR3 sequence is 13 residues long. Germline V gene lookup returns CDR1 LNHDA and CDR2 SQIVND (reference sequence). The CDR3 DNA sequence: TGTGCCAGTAGTCCACAAAAATTCGATGGCTACACCTTC. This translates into CASSPQKFDGYTF.

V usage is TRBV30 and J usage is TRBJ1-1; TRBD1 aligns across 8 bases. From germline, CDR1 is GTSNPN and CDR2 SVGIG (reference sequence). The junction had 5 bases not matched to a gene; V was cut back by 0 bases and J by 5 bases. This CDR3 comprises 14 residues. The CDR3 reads CAWSVTRGRTEAFF. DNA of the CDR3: TGTGCCTGGAGTGTAACCAGGGGGCGGACTGAAGCTTTCTTT.

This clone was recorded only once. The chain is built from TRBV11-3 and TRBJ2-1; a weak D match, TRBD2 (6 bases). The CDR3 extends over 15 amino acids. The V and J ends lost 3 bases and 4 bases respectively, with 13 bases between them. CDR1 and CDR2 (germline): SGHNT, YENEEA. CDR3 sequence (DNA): TGTGCCAGCAGCTTTGGCGGGACCGGGTACAATGAGCAGTTCTTC. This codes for CASSFGGTGYNEQFF.

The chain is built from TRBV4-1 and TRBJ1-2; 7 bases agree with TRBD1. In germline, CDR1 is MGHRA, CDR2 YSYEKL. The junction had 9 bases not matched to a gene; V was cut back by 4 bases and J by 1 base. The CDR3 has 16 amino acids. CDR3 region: CASSRSGQAFNYGYTF. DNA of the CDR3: TGCGCCAGCAGCCGCTCCGGACAGGCCTTTAACTATGGCTACACCTTC.